These 21 T cell receptor delta chains were sequenced from one sample in a study of γδ T cells in repeated Plasmodium falciparum infection. Flow sorting of PBMC yielded separate Vgamma9/Vdelta2+ and Vdelta2-negative gammadelta T cell populations for bulk repertoire analysis. TCRdb re-processed the multiplex PCR reads via CATT. The table includes around 50,000 delta-chain clones, more than 1.5% detected once. Sequencing used gamma-delta T cells from blood. Source of these receptors: a pool of human donors (malaria-infected and uninfected, not separated).

This clone was counted at least ten times. The V call is TRDV1, the J call TRDJ1; 11 positions match TRDD3. In germline, CDR1 is TSWWSYY, CDR2 QGS. The CDR3 contains 18 residues. With V trimmed by 4 bases and J by 4 bases, 14 bases remained unmatched. Here the CDR3 DNA reads TGTGCTCTTGGGGTAATACTGGGGGATATCTCAGGCTTCGATAAACTCATCTTT. This sequence encodes CALGVILGDISGFDKLIF.

This clone was found a few times. TCRdb assigns this DNA the protein of a much larger clone, which departs from its translation at residue 9; this likely reflects a read error, and the protein shown comes from translating the DNA. The DNA of the CDR3 is TGTGCCTGTGACACCGTCGATAAAAGTACACACACCGATAAACTCATCTTT. Translation gives CACDTVDKSTHTDKLIF. The gene calls are TRDV2 and TRDJ1; D unclear. The J gene, not given by TCRdb, was assigned here from a germline match of the nucleotide sequence. Looked up from germline, CDR1 is GEAIGNYY and CDR2 is EKD. Trimming took 0 bases from V and 0 from J, leaving 16 bases between them. The CDR3 has 17 residues.

Remarks on this clone: The amino acid sequence in TCRdb belongs to a much larger clone and departs from this DNA's translation at residue 4, likely a sequencing read error; the sequence shown is translated from the DNA. The chain joins TRDV2 to TRDJ1; 13 bases align to TRDD3. The J gene, absent from TCRdb, was called here by matching the DNA to germline. This CDR3 has 20 residues. CDR1 and CDR2 from the germline V gene are GEAIGNYY and EKD. The V segment lost 5 bases and the J segment 0 bases; nucleotides outside the gene matches: 17. This CDR3 is CACVTILLGDTRAYTDKLIF. The CDR3 DNA follows: TGTGCCTGTGTCACGATATTACTGGGGGATACGCGGGCTTACACCGATAAACTCATCTTT.

This clone has only a few counts. Translating this DNA gives a protein that differs at residue 4 from the TCRdb one, which belongs to a much larger clone; a read error is likely, and the protein shown is this translation. The chain is built from TRDV2 and TRDJ1; the match to TRDD3 covers 12 bases. No J gene is reported in TCRdb; it was inferred here by comparing the DNA with germline. The CDR3 totals 18 residues. The J segment lost 2 bases and the V segment lost 5 bases, leaving 14 bases of the junction unmatched. Germline values: CDR1 GEAIGNYY, CDR2 EKD. The DNA for the CDR3 is TGTGCCTGTGCCCCGGTACTGGGGGATACAAGAGAGACCGATAAACTCATCTTT. Protein sequence: CACAPVLGDTRETDKLIF.

A word on this clone: The protein that TCRdb holds for this DNA derives from a much larger clone and differs from the translated DNA at residue 9, which likely indicates a read error; the protein shown here is translated from the DNA. The chain is built from TRDV1 and TRDJ1; D remains unclear. As TCRdb names no J gene, one was assigned here on the basis of a DNA match to germline. Trimming removed 4 bases from V and 5 bases from J, with 14 bases in between. Looked up from germline, CDR1 is TSWWSYY and CDR2 is QGS. This CDR3 contains 14 residues. CDR3 residues: CALGVPNVLDKLIF. In nucleotides, the CDR3 is TGTGCTCTTGGGGTCCCAAATGTGCTGGATAAACTCATCTTT.

This clone appeared many times. TCRdb lists the protein of a much larger clone for this DNA, which differs at residue 15, so this is likely a read error; the protein given here is translated from the DNA itself. This CDR3 is CAYGGSLPMAMNWGTRRLIF. CDR3 nucleotides: TGTGCTTACGGAGGGAGCCTTCCTATGGCCATGAACTGGGGGACACGAAGGCTCATCTTT. The V gene is TRAV38-2/DV8; the J gene was not called; TRDD3 was called by the table and not checked on the DNA. The CDR3 contains 20 residues. Germline V gene lookup returns CDR1 TSESDYY and CDR2 QEAYKQQN.

This clone was seen repeatedly, ten times or more. The amino acid sequence in TCRdb belongs to a much larger clone and departs from this DNA's translation at residue 12, likely a sequencing read error; the sequence shown is translated from the DNA. The genes are TRDV2 and TRDJ1; no firm D call. The J gene, absent from TCRdb, was called here by matching the DNA to germline. CDR3 size: 15 residues. Germline values: CDR1 GEAIGNYY, CDR2 EKD. CDR3 in DNA: TGTGCCTGTGACACCGTGGGAACCTTGGGCGATAGACTCATCTTT. Its translation: CACDTVGTLGDRLIF.

This clone was seen more than once but under ten times. The protein that TCRdb holds for this DNA derives from a much larger clone and differs from the translated DNA at residue 16, which likely indicates a read error; the protein shown here is translated from the DNA. The chain joins TRDV3 to TRDJ1; the match to TRDD3 covers 9 bases. TCRdb records no J gene; here it was assigned by comparing the DNA to germline. Germline-derived CDR1 and CDR2 are TVYSNPD and GDNSRS (reference sequence). The CDR3 length is 20 residues. This CDR3 is CAFARVGAEGIRMYTEKLIF. Here the CDR3 DNA reads TGTGCCTTTGCTAGGGTGGGAGCTGAGGGGATACGGATGTACACCGAGAAACTCATCTTT.

About this clone: It differs at one base from a far larger clone, so likely a read error. The same CDR3 is also encoded by other DNA sequences in this sample. The rearrangement links TRDV2 to TRDJ1; possibly TRDD3 for D (5 bases). Matching the DNA to germline supplied the J gene, which TCRdb does not give. V lost 0 bases, J lost 1 base, and 14 bases lay in between. The CDR3 loop spans 16 amino acids. Germline CDR1 is GEAIGNYY and CDR2 is EKD. CDR3 amino acids: CACDTDRGYVTDKLIF. CDR3 DNA sequence: TGTGCCTGTGACACCGACCGGGGGTATGTCACCGATAAACTCATCTTT.

On this clone itself: TCRdb's entry gives the protein of a much larger clone, which mismatches this DNA's translation at residue 17, likely from a read error; the protein reported here is translated from the DNA. The chain carries TRDV2 and TRDJ1, with 13 bases fitting TRDD3. TCRdb does not report a J gene; here it was assigned by matching the DNA to germline references. This CDR3 contains 23 residues. V trimming: 0 bases; J trimming: 0 bases; junction bases outside the gene matches: 21. The germline CDR1 and CDR2 sequences are GEAIGNYY and EKD. The CDR3 nucleotides read TGTGCCTGTGACACCGTAAAAGGTCAGATACTGGGGGATACGGACAGGCACACCGATAAACTCATCTTT. As protein: CACDTVKGQILGDTDRHTDKLIF.

Details on this clone: The protein TCRdb gives is from a much larger clone and does not agree with this DNA's translation at residue 20, likely a read error; the protein shown here comes from the DNA. This rearrangement joins TRDV2 to TRDJ1; 11 nucleotides line up with TRDD3. The J gene, left out of TCRdb, was set here by checking the DNA against germline. Germline V lookup: CDR1 GEAIGNYY, CDR2 EKD. The CDR3 runs 24 residues. The CDR3 DNA is TGTGCCTGTGACACCGTTATCCCTTACTCAGACTGGGGGATAGGAACGAATTACACCTATAAACTCATCTTT. Encoded protein: CACDTVIPYSDWGIGTNYTYKLIF.

This clone was detected only a few times. TCRdb shows a much larger clone's protein in place of this DNA's translation, and the two differ at residue 17, likely through a read error; the protein shown is translated from the DNA. The chain is built from TRDV1 and TRDJ1; D may correspond to TRDD2 or TRDD3 (5 bases each). The J gene, left out of TCRdb, was set here by checking the DNA against germline. Germline assignment: CDR1 TSWWSYY and CDR2 QGS. This CDR3 comprises 26 residues. The ends were cut back, 5 bases at V and 0 bases at J, with 46 bases in the middle. The CDR3 protein is CALGTPEPPPSPWEFLGSPYTDKLIF. The CDR3 coding sequence is TGTGCTCTTGGGACCCCCGAGCCCCCTCCGTCGCCCTGGGAGTTCCTTGGTAGTCCGTACACCGATAAACTCATCTTT.

This clone was counted between two and nine times. TCRdb has a much larger clone's protein, which differs at residue 14 from the translation of this DNA, likely because of a read error; what is shown is the protein translated from the DNA. The V call is TRDV1, the J call TRDJ1; 12 bases agree with TRDD3. TCRdb lists no J gene, so it was determined here by aligning the DNA to germline. Germline values: CDR1 TSWWSYY, CDR2 QGS. The J segment lost 9 bases and the V segment lost 0 bases, leaving 14 bases of the junction unmatched. This CDR3 is 18 amino acids long. CDR3 residues: CALGELLWGIRSKSELIF. The CDR3, as DNA: TGTGCTCTTGGGGAACTTCTCTGGGGGATACGAAGCAAGTCGGAACTCATCTTT.

On this clone itself: TCRdb assigns this DNA the protein of a much larger clone, which departs from its translation at residue 3; this likely reflects a read error, and the protein shown comes from translating the DNA. This chain links TRDV3 with TRDJ1, with 12 bases aligning to TRDD3. TCRdb lists no J gene, so it was determined here by aligning the DNA to germline. The junction had 28 bases not matched to a gene; V was cut back by 5 bases and J by 3 bases. CDR3 size: 21 residues. Germline V CDR1 and CDR2: TVYSNPD, GDNSRS (reference sequence). Here the CDR3 reads CATVRRSTGGYYKLSADKLIF. Here the CDR3 DNA reads TGTGCCACCGTACGGAGGTCTACTGGGGGATACTATAAACTATCGGCCGATAAACTCATCTTT.

There are many counts of this clone. This sequence is one base from a far larger clone and is likely a read error. Additional DNA sequences in this sample encode the identical CDR3. V is TRDV2 and J is TRDJ1, with 12 bases fitting TRDD3. TCRdb supplies no J gene; here it was assigned by aligning the nucleotide sequence to germline. Germline V CDR1 and CDR2: GEAIGNYY, EKD. The J segment lost 0 bases and the V segment lost 1 base, leaving 17 bases of the junction unmatched. The CDR3 spans 21 residues. The CDR3 sequence: CACDTLLLGDTDLDNTDKLIF. CDR3 nucleotides: TGTGCCTGTGACACTCTTCTACTGGGGGATACTGACCTCGACAACACCGATAAACTCATCTTT.

By sample share, this clone is medium-sized. This same CDR3 is encoded by further DNA sequences in the sample. This sequence joins TRDV1 and TRDJ1; D gene uncertain. Germline V lookup: CDR1 TSWWSYY, CDR2 QGS. This CDR3 contains 23 residues. V was pared by 0 bases and J by 2 bases, with 34 bases between. CDR3 sequence reads: CALGELKSFGCRPTQRSTDKLIF. CDR3 coding DNA: TGTGCTCTTGGGGAACTAAAATCTTTTGGTTGTAGGCCGACCCAGCGTTCAACCGATAAACTCATCTTT.

In its sample, this clone was seen many times. V and J are TRDV1 and TRDJ1; 13 bases fit TRDD3. In the absence of a J gene in TCRdb, the DNA was matched to germline to assign it here. This CDR3 region has 21 residues. Per the germline V gene, CDR1 is TSWWSYY and CDR2 is QGS. V trimming: 3 bases; J trimming: 6 bases; junction bases outside the gene matches: 22. CDR3 nucleotides: TGTGCTCTTGGGGAGGAAGATTCCCCTACGTTGTACTGGGGGATACGCAATAAACTCATCTTT. Protein: CALGEEDSPTLYWGIRNKLIF.

This clone occurred many times. It is likely a read error: a sequence one base away is far more abundant. The same CDR3 can be traced to other DNA sequences in this sample. V usage is TRDV1 and J usage is TRDJ1, with 11 positions matching TRDD3. The J gene, absent from TCRdb, was called here by matching the DNA to germline. This CDR3 is built from 25 residues. Germline CDR1 and CDR2: TSWWSYY and QGS. The chain's CDR3 is CALGERTSYFWGIRRHVGRTDKLIF. CDR3 bases: TGTGCCCTTGGGGAACGGACTTCCTACTTTTGGGGGATACGAAGGCATGTGGGGCGGACCGATAAACTCATCTTT.

In its sample, this clone was seen a few times. This likely stems from a read error, as it lies one base from a far larger clone. In the same sample, other DNA sequences code for this CDR3. The V gene reported is TRDV3; the J gene is uncalled; the table's D gene call, TRDD3, was not cross checked with the DNA. CDR3 length equals 24 residues. Germline CDR1 reads TVYSNPD; CDR2 reads GDNSRS (reference sequence). CDR3 region: CASRNPLSYPTPYWGIFLTAQLFF. The CDR3 nucleotides are TGTGCCTCCAGAAACCCCCTTTCCTACCCCACCCCTTACTGGGGGATCTTTTTGACAGCACAACTCTTCTTC.

As regards this clone: The protein TCRdb gives is from a much larger clone and does not agree with this DNA's translation at residue 11, likely a read error; the protein shown here comes from the DNA. This chain joins TRDV2 and TRDJ1; TRDD3 matches 7 bases. No J segment appears in TCRdb, so it was assigned here by matching the sequence to germline. This CDR3 spans 15 amino acids. CDR1 GEAIGNYY and CDR2 EKD come from the germline V gene. CDR3 sequence (DNA): TGTGCCTGTGACATGGTGGGGGAGAGCACCGGTAAACTCATCTTT. Protein sequence: CACDMVGESTGKLIF.

This clone was seen at least ten times. The translation of this DNA and the TCRdb protein of a much larger clone differ at residue 5, probably owing to a read error; the protein shown here is translated from the DNA. The chain carries TRDV3 and TRDJ1; D might be TRDD3 (7 bases). Germline V gene data show CDR1 as TVYSNPD and CDR2 as GDNSRS (reference sequence). CDR3 length: 18 residues. The V end lost 1 base, the J end lost 1 base, and 25 bases lay between the germline ends. CDR3 bases: TGTGCCTTTAAGTCTCCTACTAGGCTGGGGGCTCCCACCGATAAACTCATCTTT. Translation gives CAFKSPTRLGAPTDKLIF.